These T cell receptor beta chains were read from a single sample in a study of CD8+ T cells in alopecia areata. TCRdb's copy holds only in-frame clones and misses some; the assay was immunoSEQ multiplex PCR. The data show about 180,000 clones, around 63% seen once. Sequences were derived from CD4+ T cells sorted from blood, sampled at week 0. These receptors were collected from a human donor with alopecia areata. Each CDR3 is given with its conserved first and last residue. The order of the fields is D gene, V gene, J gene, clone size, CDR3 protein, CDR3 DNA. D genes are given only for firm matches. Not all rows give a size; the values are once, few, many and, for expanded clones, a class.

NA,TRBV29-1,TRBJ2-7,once,CSVGLSEQYF,TGCAGCGTTGGACTTTCCGAGCAGTACTTC
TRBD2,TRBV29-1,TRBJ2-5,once,CSVESEKSVRLAGQETQYF,TGCAGCGTTGAAAGCGAGAAAAGCGTGCGACTAGCGGGGCAAGAGACCCAGTACTTC
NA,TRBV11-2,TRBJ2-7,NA,CASSLTGEQYF,TGTGCCAGCAGCTTGACAGGAGAGCAGTACTTC
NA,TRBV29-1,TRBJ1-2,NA,CSVPIGAGYTF,TGCAGCGTCCCAATCGGGGCTGGCTACACCTTC
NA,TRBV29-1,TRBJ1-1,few,CSVTGWLKTEAFF,TGCAGCGTAACAGGGTGGTTGAAAACTGAAGCTTTCTTT
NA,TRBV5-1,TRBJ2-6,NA,CASSSSWTSGANVLTF,TGCGCCAGCAGCTCCTCATGGACGTCAGGGGCCAACGTCCTGACTTTC
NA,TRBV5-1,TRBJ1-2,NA,CASSLDSGGGYTF,TGCGCCAGCAGCTTGGACAGCGGAGGTGGCTACACCTTC
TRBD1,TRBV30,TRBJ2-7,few,CAWSGQVRPYEQYF,TGTGCCTGGAGCGGACAGGTCCGACCCTACGAGCAGTACTTC
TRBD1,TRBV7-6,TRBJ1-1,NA,CASSKGTGGDTEAFF,TGTGCCAGCAGCAAGGGGACAGGGGGAGACACTGAAGCTTTCTTT
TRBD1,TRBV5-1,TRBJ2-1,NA,CASSLGQGIIYEQFF,TGCGCCAGCAGCCTAGGACAGGGGATCATCTATGAGCAGTTCTTC
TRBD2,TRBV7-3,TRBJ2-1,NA,CASSTPRGGGNEQFF,TGTGCCAGCAGCACCCCGCGCGGGGGGGGTAATGAGCAGTTCTTC
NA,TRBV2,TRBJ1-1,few,CASSEQRDTEAFF,TGTGCCAGCAGTGAACAGAGAGACACTGAAGCTTTCTTT
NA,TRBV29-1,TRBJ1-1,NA,CSSYGQMNTEAFF,TGCAGCTCTTACGGCCAGATGAACACTGAAGCTTTCTTT
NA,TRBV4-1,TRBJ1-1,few,CASSQVSIGTEAFF,TGCGCCAGCAGCCAAGTTTCGATAGGCACTGAAGCTTTCTTT
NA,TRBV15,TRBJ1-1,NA,CATSRERGRTEAFF,TGTGCCACCAGCAGAGAGCGGGGAAGGACTGAAGCTTTCTTT
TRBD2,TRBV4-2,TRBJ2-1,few,CASSQDPSGVSNEQFF,TGTGCCAGCAGCCAAGATCCTAGCGGGGTGAGCAATGAGCAGTTCTTC
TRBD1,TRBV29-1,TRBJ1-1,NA,CSVSGTVNTEAFF,TGCAGCGTCTCCGGGACAGTCAACACTGAAGCTTTCTTT
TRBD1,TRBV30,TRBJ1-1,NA,CAWSDRGRVVTEAFF,TGTGCCTGGTCGGACAGGGGGCGCGTGGTCACTGAAGCTTTCTTT
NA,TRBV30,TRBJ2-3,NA,CAWSVMGTPDTQYF,TGTGCCTGGAGTGTAATGGGGACCCCAGATACGCAGTATTTT
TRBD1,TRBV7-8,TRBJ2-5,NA,CASSTHRGQETQYF,TGTGCCAGCAGCACCCACAGGGGACAAGAGACCCAGTACTTC
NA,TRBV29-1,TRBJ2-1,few,CSVTAYNEQFF,TGCAGCGTAACAGCTTACAATGAGCAGTTCTTC
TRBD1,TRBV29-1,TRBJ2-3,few,CSGITGTGPFNTQYF,TGCAGCGGCATCACCGGGACAGGGCCGTTCAATACGCAGTATTTT
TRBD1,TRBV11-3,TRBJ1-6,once,CASSWTGNSPLHF,TGTGCCAGCAGTTGGACAGGGAACTCACCCCTCCACTTT
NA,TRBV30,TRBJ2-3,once,CAWSLEDTQYF,TGTGCCTGGAGTCTCGAGGATACGCAGTATTTT
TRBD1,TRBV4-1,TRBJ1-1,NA,CASSQTRGFSGTEAFF,TGCGCCAGCAGCCAGACCAGGGGGTTCTCCGGCACTGAAGCTTTCTTT
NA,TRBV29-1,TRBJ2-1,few,CSVKMDGSSYNEQFF,TGCAGCGTTAAGATGGACGGTAGCTCCTACAATGAGCAGTTCTTC
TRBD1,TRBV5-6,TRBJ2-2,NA,CASSLTGGNTGELFF,TGTGCCAGCAGCTTGACAGGGGGCAACACCGGGGAGCTGTTTTTT
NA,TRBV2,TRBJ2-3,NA,CASSGTDTDTQYF,TGTGCCAGCAGTGGGACAGACACAGATACGCAGTATTTT
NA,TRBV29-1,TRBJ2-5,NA,CSVESRRRSGETQYF,TGCAGCGTTGAATCGAGGCGACGGTCCGGTGAGACCCAGTACTTC
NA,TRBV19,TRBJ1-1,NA,CATQRISSNTEAFF,TGTGCCACCCAACGAATATCCTCGAACACTGAAGCTTTCTTT
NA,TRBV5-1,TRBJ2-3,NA,CASSWASTDTQYF,TGCGCCAGCAGCTGGGCAAGCACAGATACGCAGTATTTT
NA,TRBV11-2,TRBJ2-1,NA,CASSLDGRYNEQFF,TGTGCCAGCAGCTTAGATGGTCGATACAATGAGCAGTTCTTC